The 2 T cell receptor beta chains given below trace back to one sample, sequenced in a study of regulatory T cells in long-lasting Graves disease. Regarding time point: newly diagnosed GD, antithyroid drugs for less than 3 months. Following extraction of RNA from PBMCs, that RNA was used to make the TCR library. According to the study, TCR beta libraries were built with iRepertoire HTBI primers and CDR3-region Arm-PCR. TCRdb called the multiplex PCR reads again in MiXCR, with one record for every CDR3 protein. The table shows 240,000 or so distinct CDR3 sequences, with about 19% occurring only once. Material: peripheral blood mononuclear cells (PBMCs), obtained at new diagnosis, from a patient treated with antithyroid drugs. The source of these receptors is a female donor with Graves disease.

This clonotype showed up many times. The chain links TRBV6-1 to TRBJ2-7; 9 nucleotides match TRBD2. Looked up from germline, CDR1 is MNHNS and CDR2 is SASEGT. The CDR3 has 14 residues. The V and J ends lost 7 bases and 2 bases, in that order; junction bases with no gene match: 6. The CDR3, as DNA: TGTGCCAGCACTATAGCGGGAGCCCCCTACGAGCAGTACTTC. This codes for CASTIAGAPYEQYF.

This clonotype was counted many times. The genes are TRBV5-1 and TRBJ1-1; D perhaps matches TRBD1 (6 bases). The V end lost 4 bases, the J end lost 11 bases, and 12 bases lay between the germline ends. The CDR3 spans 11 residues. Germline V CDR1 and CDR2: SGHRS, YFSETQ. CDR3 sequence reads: CASSLQGMAFF. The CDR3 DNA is TGCGCCAGCAGCCTCCAGGGGATGGCTTTCTTT.